This TCR beta chain was found in a study of cytomegalovirus exposure and HLA in healthy donors. The method was immunoSEQ multiplex PCR; TCRdb's version includes in-frame clones alone and lacks a portion of them. The table includes around 180,000 clones, about 84% detected once. Regarding the study as a whole: Confirmation in vitro established that a few CMV-associated chains were specific for CMV antigens. Reportedly, cytomegalovirus status was diagnosed with high sensitivity and specificity. Overall, approximately 150 TCR beta chains were annotated as cytomegalovirus-associated.

As to this clone: No antigen is known for it.

Sequenced input: PBMCs. The sequence was obtained from a woman in her late teens or twenties in good health and CMV-seronegative.

CDR3 region: CASSPGGTGANVLTF. The CDR3, as DNA: TGTGCCAGCAGTCCCGGGGGAACTGGGGCCAACGTCCTGACTTTC. The chain joins TRBV7-3 to TRBJ2-6, with D tentatively TRBD2 (6 bases). Germline V gene lookup returns CDR1 SGHTA and CDR2 FQGTGA. Deletions cut 6 bases from V and 2 bases from J, with 11 bases between. This CDR3 region has 15 residues.